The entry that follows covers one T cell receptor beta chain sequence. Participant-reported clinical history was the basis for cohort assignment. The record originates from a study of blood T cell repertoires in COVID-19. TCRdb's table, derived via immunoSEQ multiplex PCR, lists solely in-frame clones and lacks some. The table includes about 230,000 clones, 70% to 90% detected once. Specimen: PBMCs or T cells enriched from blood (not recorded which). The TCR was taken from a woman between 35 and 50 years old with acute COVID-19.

The CDR3 DNA follows: TGCGCCAGCAGCTCGGAGGGGCGAGAGACCCAGTACTTC. Protein sequence: CASSSEGRETQYF. The rearrangement uses TRBV5-1 and TRBJ2-5, with D maybe TRBD2 (6 bases). This CDR3 comprises 13 residues. The germline V and J ends were trimmed by 3 bases and 4 bases, with 10 bases remaining between them. Germline V gives CDR1 SGHRS, CDR2 YFSETQ.